This T cell receptor (beta chain) is drawn from a study of cytomegalovirus exposure and HLA in healthy donors. The study, taken as a whole, reports: Researchers reported from a later analysis that most CMV-associated TCR beta chains appeared HLA-restricted.

This clone has a single count. Its cognate antigen is unknown. Primers: 60 Vbeta forward and 13 Jbeta reverse. Produced via immunoSEQ multiplex PCR; TCRdb's table is partial and in-frame only. The sample includes 95,000 to 110,000 clones, 60% to 80% seen only once; the top ten take about 2%. The CDR3 totals 14 residues. CDR1 and CDR2 (germline): LNHDA, SQIVND (reference sequence). Trimming cost V 1 base and J 8 bases, with 13 bases left between them. The TCR comes from a man younger than 30 in good health and CMV-seronegative. Sequencing was performed on PBMCs. The chain links TRBV19 to TRBJ2-3; D might be TRBD2 (5 bases). The CDR3: CASSIGTTEGTQYF. In DNA, the CDR3 is TGTGCCAGTAGTATAGGAACCACAGAGGGTACGCAGTATTTT.